This T cell receptor beta chain comes out of a study of cytomegalovirus exposure and HLA in healthy donors. At the level of the study: Of several hundred genotyped donors, roughly 81% grouped in the Caucasian-associated ancestry cluster.

The donors were healthy bone marrow donors. Donors sampled were nominally healthy, though unrecorded immune exposures were likely. The CDR3 has 16 residues. The germline V gene has CDR1 SEHNR and CDR2 FQNEAQ (reference sequence). The V gene lost 8 bases and the J gene lost 4 bases, with 21 bases spanning the gap. PCR used 60 Vbeta primers and 13 Jbeta primers. Some clones are missing from TCRdb's copy, which holds only in-frame ones; the method was immunoSEQ multiplex PCR. The sample carries about 110,000 clones, over 70% recorded once. A remark on this clone: The target antigen is unknown.

General study points: Most of the CMV-associated TCR beta chains (in a later analysis) appeared to be HLA-restricted.

This TCR was sampled from a middle-aged woman in good health and CMV-seronegative. This chain joins TRBV7-9 and TRBJ1-5; the D gene is possibly TRBD1 (5 bases). The sequenced sample was PBMCs. The CDR3 spells CASRLVGLLRNQPQHF. For the CDR3, the DNA is TGTGCCAGCCGTCTTGTGGGGCTGTTAAGAAATCAGCCCCAGCATTTT.